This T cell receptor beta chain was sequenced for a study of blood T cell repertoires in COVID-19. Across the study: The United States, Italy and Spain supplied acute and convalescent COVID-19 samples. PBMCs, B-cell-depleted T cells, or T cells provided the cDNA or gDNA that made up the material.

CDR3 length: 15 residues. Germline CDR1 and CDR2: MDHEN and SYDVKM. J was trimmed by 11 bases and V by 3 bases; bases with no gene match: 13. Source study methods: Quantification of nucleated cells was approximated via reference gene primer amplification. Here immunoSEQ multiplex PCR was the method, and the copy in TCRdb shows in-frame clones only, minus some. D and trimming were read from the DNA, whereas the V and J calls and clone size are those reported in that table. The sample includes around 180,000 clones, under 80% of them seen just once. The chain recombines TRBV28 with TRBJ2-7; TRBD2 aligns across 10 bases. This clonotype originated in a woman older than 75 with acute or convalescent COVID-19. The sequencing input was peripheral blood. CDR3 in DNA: TGTGCCAGCAGTTTGTCGGAGTTGGGACTAGCGTTTGAGTACTTC. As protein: CASSLSELGLAFEYF.